Listed here are 20 T cell receptor beta chains from one sample, sequenced in a study of cytomegalovirus exposure and HLA in healthy donors. PCR used 60 Vbeta primers and 13 Jbeta primers. Clones were read by immunoSEQ multiplex PCR, and TCRdb kept only the in-frame ones, dropping some. The profile shows 100,000 to 150,000 clones, approximately 75% of them singletons. Sequences were obtained from PBMCs. All receptors derive from a man aged 25-45 years in good health and CMV-seronegative.

The gene calls are TRBV10-3 and TRBJ1-1; D remains unclear. This CDR3 comprises 15 residues. Germline lookup yields CDR1 ENHRY and CDR2 SYGVKD. V was clipped by 0 bases and J by 0 bases, with 8 bases between them. CDR3 bases: TGTGCCATCAGTGAGTCTGGAGGGATGAACACTGAAGCTTTCTTT. The encoded protein is CAISESGGMNTEAFF.

The chain is built from TRBV2 and TRBJ2-3, with D possibly matching TRBD2 (5 bases). The CDR3 runs 14 residues. Germline values: CDR1 SNHLY, CDR2 FYNNEI. Trimming took off 3 bases at V and 0 bases at J, with 7 bases between the two ends. CDR3 loop: CASSETGSTDTQYF. CDR3 sequence (DNA): TGTGCCAGCAGTGAGACGGGAAGCACAGATACGCAGTATTTT.

This chain uses TRBV11-2 with TRBJ1-2; no clear D gene. The germline V gene has CDR1 SGHAT and CDR2 FQNNGV. V lost 3 bases to trimming and J lost 4 bases, with 9 bases between them. CDR3 length: 13 residues. The chain's CDR3 is CASSLSGVYGYTF. Written as DNA, the CDR3 is TGTGCCAGCAGCTTGTCAGGCGTCTATGGCTACACCTTC.

The chain is built from TRBV9 and TRBJ1-4, with a weak D call TRBD1 (6 bases). The V end was cut by 4 bases, the J end by 0 bases, with 13 bases between. Germline V gene lookup returns CDR1 SGDLS and CDR2 YYNGEE. The CDR3 sequence is 16 residues long. This chain's CDR3 is CASSSTRGTTNEKLFF. The CDR3 region has the DNA TGTGCCAGCAGCTCAACCAGGGGCACAACTAATGAAAAACTGTTTTTT.

The chain couples TRBV7-9 to TRBJ2-2, with 15 bases lining up with TRBD2. J was trimmed by 6 bases and V by 0 bases; bases with no gene match: 2. Germline V gives CDR1 SEHNR, CDR2 FQNEAQ (reference sequence). The length of the CDR3 is 17 residues. CDR3 loop: CASSLAGTSGRSGELFF. The CDR3, as DNA: TGTGCCAGCAGCTTAGCCGGGACTAGCGGGAGGTCCGGGGAGCTGTTTTTT.

The chain employs TRBV4-3 and TRBJ1-2; no definite D call. CDR3 size: 14 residues. CDR1 and CDR2 (germline): LGHNA, YSLEER. V was trimmed by 0 bases and J by 4 bases, leaving 9 bases between them. The CDR3 protein is CASSQEEGIYGYTF. The DNA of the CDR3 is TGCGCCAGCAGCCAAGAGGAGGGCATCTATGGCTACACCTTC.

The chain couples TRBV28 to TRBJ2-7; D is unclear. Germline V gives CDR1 MDHEN, CDR2 SYDVKM. Trimming shortened V by 7 bases and J by 4 bases, and 17 bases separated the two germline ends. The length of the CDR3 is 14 residues. The CDR3 DNA is TGTGCCAGCACCAACGCTGCTCGGTATTACGAGCAGTACTTC. As protein: CASTNAARYYEQYF.

The rearrangement joins TRBV28 to TRBJ2-7, with 9 bases that match TRBD1. CDR1 and CDR2 (germline): MDHEN, SYDVKM. J was trimmed by 3 bases and V by 7 bases; bases with no gene match: 19. The CDR3 loop spans 18 amino acids. CDR3 loop: CASTPLGTGSPFGYEQYF. CDR3 coding DNA: TGTGCCAGCACCCCCCTGGGGACAGGGTCCCCCTTCGGCTACGAGCAGTACTTC.

The chain carries TRBV15 and TRBJ2-3; 7 bases line up with TRBD1. Germline V gene lookup returns CDR1 LNHNV and CDR2 YYDKDF (reference sequence). Unmatched junction bases numbered 12, after V lost 3 bases and J lost 3 bases. This CDR3 is built from 17 residues. In nucleotides, the CDR3 is TGTGCCACCAGCAGTTTTATGTGGAGACAGGGAACAGATACGCAGTATTTT. As protein: CATSSFMWRQGTDTQYF. The complete variable domain, with remaining parts taken from reference TRBV15 and TRBJ2-3, reads DAMVIQNPRYQVTQFGKPVTLSCSQTLNHNVMYWYQQKSSQAPKLLFHYYDKDFNNEADTPDNFQSRRPNTSFCFLDIRSPGLGDTAMYLCATSSFMWRQGTDTQYFGPGTRLTVL.

The rearrangement joins TRBV5-1 to TRBJ2-5, with TRBD1 matching 9 bases. V lost 2 bases to trimming and J lost 5 bases; unmatched junction nucleotides: 1. CDR1 is SGHRS and CDR2 is YFSETQ in the germline V gene. This CDR3 contains 13 residues. CDR3 coding DNA: TGCGCCAGCAGCTTAGGACAGGGGGAGACCCAGTACTTC. Encoded protein: CASSLGQGETQYF.

This chain uses TRBV6-1 with TRBJ2-3, with D unclear. Deletions cut 7 bases from V and 2 bases from J, with 10 bases between. The germline V gene encodes CDR1 MNHNS and CDR2 SASEGT. There are 13 residues in the CDR3. The CDR3: CASTRLVTDTQYF. The CDR3 DNA is TGTGCCAGCACTCGACTGGTCACAGATACGCAGTATTTT.

Concerning this clone: One end of the junction is discordant with germline, which a read error may explain. The chain is built from TRBV19 and TRBJ2-7; weak D call: TRBD2 (5 bases). The CDR3 has 14 residues. The V gene's germline CDR1 is LNHDA and CDR2 SQIVND (reference sequence). The CDR3, as DNA: TGTGCCAGTACGGAGGTGGCAGGCTCCCACGAGCAGTACTTC. This gives the protein CASTEVAGSHEQYF.

This rearrangement joins TRBV29-1 to TRBJ1-2; 11 bases fit TRBD1. The CDR3 runs to 12 residues. Germline trimming cut 7 bases from V and 3 bases from J; bases unmatched to any gene: 1. Germline values: CDR1 SQVTM, CDR2 ANQGSEA. The CDR3 is CSGGQGDYGYTF. CDR3 nucleotide sequence: TGCAGCGGGGGACAGGGGGACTATGGCTACACCTTC.

This sequence joins TRBV29-1 and TRBJ2-5; 7 nucleotides line up with TRBD1. The closer fit of TRBJ2-7 to the DNA end suggests the J call may be wrong. Looked up from germline, CDR1 is SQVTM and CDR2 is ANQGSEA. The CDR3 is 12 residues long. CDR3 DNA sequence: TGCAGCGTTGTTCAGGGGGTCTACGAGCAGTACTTC. It translates to CSVVQGVYEQYF.

The chain recombines TRBV23-1 with TRBJ2-7, with unresolved D. Being an ORF, TRBV23-1 has a function that is uncertain. CDR3 length: 17 amino acids. V lost 2 bases, J lost 0 bases, and 17 bases lay in between. The CDR3 nucleotides read TGCGCCAGCAGTCAACCTGGCTGTCCCTTCAGCTCCTACGAGCAGTACTTC. Protein product: CASSQPGCPFSSYEQYF.

The rearrangement joins TRBV7-3 to TRBJ1-2; weak D call: TRBD1 (5 bases). The CDR3 loop spans 13 amino acids. Germline CDR1 reads SGHTA; CDR2 reads FQGTGA. The ends were cut back, 3 bases at V and 6 bases at J, with 11 bases in the middle. The CDR3 is CASSLNAGNGYTF. The CDR3 DNA reads as TGTGCCAGCAGCTTGAATGCAGGGAATGGCTACACCTTC.

The CDR3 bases are TGTGCCAGCAGCCCCGTGGCAGATACCTACGAGCAGTACTTC. Translating it yields CASSPVADTYEQYF. The rearrangement links TRBV28 to TRBJ2-7; D gene uncertain. The CDR3 is 14 amino acids. The germline V gene has CDR1 MDHEN and CDR2 SYDVKM. V was cut by 6 bases and J by 2 bases, with 14 bases left in between.

V gene TRBV5-4 combines with J gene TRBJ1-1; D gene ambiguous. CDR1 is SGHNT, CDR2 YYREEE, per germline (reference sequence). Trimming took off 4 bases at V and 7 bases at J, with 14 bases between the two ends. This CDR3 spans 13 amino acids. The CDR3 protein is CASSPDFGDEAFF. The CDR3 DNA is TGTGCCAGCAGCCCGGACTTCGGGGATGAAGCTTTCTTT.

The chain uses TRBV6-1 and TRBJ1-2, with a possible D match to TRBD1 (6 bases). The germline gives CDR1 MNHNS, CDR2 SASEGT. This CDR3 spans 13 amino acids. The V end was cut by 6 bases, the J end by 6 bases, with 14 bases between. The CDR3 is CASRNTGNDGYTF. The CDR3 DNA follows: TGTGCCAGCAGAAACACAGGGAATGATGGCTACACCTTC.

The V call is TRBV18, the J call TRBJ1-1, with 7 bases lining up with TRBD1. CDR1 and CDR2 (germline): KGHSH, LQKENI. This CDR3 is 13 amino acids long. Trimming removed 3 bases from V and 9 bases from J; junction bases left unmatched: 7. Here the CDR3 reads CASSPKDRRQAFF. The DNA for the CDR3 is TGTGCCAGCTCACCTAAGGACAGGCGCCAAGCTTTCTTT.